The T cell receptor (beta chain) under discussion was sequenced for a study of OX40 agonist ivuxolimab in advanced cancers. Across the whole study: At 82.7% male, the cohort had a mean age of about 55 years, ranging from roughly 20 to 85.

The CDR3 covers 14 residues. The ends lost 6 bases at V and 3 bases at J; junction bases unmatched: 2. Germline V gene data show CDR1 as MNHEY and CDR2 as SVGAGI. Libraries were prepared by immunoSEQ multiplex PCR; TCRdb keeps only in-frame clonotypes and omits some of them. Of approximately 60,000 clones listed, 93% are singletons. V and J are TRBV6-5 and TRBJ2-1, with 10 bases lining up with TRBD2. This specimen consisted of CD4+ or CD8+ T cells sorted from blood, obtained in a trial of the OX40 agonist ivuxolimab. The TCR comes from an adult with an advanced solid tumor such as melanoma, head and neck, liver or kidney cancer. The CDR3 reads CASRLAGGYNEQFF. The CDR3 nucleotides read TGTGCCAGCAGGTTAGCGGGGGGCTACAATGAGCAGTTCTTC.